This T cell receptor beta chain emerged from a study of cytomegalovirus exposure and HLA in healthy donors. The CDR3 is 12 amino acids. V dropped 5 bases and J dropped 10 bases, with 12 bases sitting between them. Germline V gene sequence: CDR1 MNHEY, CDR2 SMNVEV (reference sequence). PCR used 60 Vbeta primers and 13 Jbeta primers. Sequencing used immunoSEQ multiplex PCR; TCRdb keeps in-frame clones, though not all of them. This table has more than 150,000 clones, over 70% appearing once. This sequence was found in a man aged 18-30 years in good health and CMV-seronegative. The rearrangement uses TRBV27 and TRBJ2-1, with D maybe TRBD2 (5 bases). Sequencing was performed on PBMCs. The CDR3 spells CASSNPSGEQFF. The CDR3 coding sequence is TGTGCCAGCAGTAACCCGTCGGGGGAGCAGTTCTTC.